A selection of T cell receptor beta chains follows, all from one sample in a study of identical twins. TCRdb passed the 5' RACE reads through MiXCR, listing each CDR3 protein once. The repertoire has around 250,000 distinct CDR3 sequences, roughly 7% of them found once; the top ten carry roughly 3.6%. These same data were also listed under a study on yellow fever vaccine responses in identical twins.

Sequenced: memory (CD45RO+) T cells sorted from blood. These receptors came from a woman aged 18-29 years in good health. CDR3s include the opening cysteine and the closing phenylalanine or tryptophan. Each record gives: V gene, D gene, clone size, J gene, CDR3 DNA, CDR3 protein. D genes are given only for firm matches. Rows give clone size only sometimes, using once, few, many, or a class for an expanded clone.

TRBV27	-	-	TRBJ2-7	TGTGCCAGCAAAAGAGACGGTCCCTACGAGCAGTACTTC	CASKRDGPYEQYF
TRBV18	-	-	TRBJ2-1	TGTGCCAGCTCACCAGTGGGTACATCCTACAATGAGCAGTTCTTC	CASSPVGTSYNEQFF
TRBV4-2	-	-	TRBJ2-7	TGTGCCAGCAGCCAAGATCTGAGCGTCAGGGGTTCCGAGCAGTACTTC	CASSQDLSVRGSEQYF
TRBV7-6	-	-	TRBJ2-7	TGTGCCAGCAGCTTAGCCGGGCAGGGTACCTACGAGCAGTACTTC	CASSLAGQGTYEQYF
TRBV3-1	TRBD2	-	TRBJ2-2	TGTGCCAGCAGTTGGACTAGCGGAACTAACACCGGGGAGCTGTTTTTT	CASSWTSGTNTGELFF
TRBV2	-	many	TRBJ2-7	TGTGCCAGCAGTGAAGACATTTGGGGCTACGAGCAGTACTTC	CASSEDIWGYEQYF
TRBV18	-	-	TRBJ1-1	TGTGCCAGCTCACTCTGGGGCCCATTGAACACTGAAGCTTTCTTT	CASSLWGPLNTEAFF
TRBV2	-	-	TRBJ1-2	TGTGCCAGCACTAGGTCCGGGTGGTTAGGGTCTAACTATGGCTACACCTTC	CASTRSGWLGSNYGYTF
TRBV7-8	TRBD2	-	TRBJ2-5	TGTGCCAGCAGCCTCCCTAGCGGGAGGGCGGAGACCCAGTACTTC	CASSLPSGRAETQYF
TRBV4-1	-	many	TRBJ2-1	TGCGCCAGCAGACGAACAGATGACAATGAGCAGTTCTTC	CASRRTDDNEQFF
TRBV6-1	TRBD1	few	TRBJ1-4	TGTGCCAGCAGTAGAAGACAGGGGTATGAAAAACTGTTTTTT	CASSRRQGYEKLFF
TRBV11-1	-	many	TRBJ2-3	TGTGCCAGCAGCTTGGACATCCACACAGATACGCAGTATTTT	CASSLDIHTDTQYF
TRBV5-1	-	-	TRBJ2-2	TGCGCCAGCAGCTTCCTGAGTGACACCGGGGAGCTGTTTTTT	CASSFLSDTGELFF
TRBV5-5	-	few	TRBJ1-1	TGTGCCAGCAGCTTGCCGGGTCCTGAAGCTTTCTTT	CASSLPGPEAFF
TRBV12-3/TRBV12-4	-	many	TRBJ1-5	TGTGCCAGCAGTTTAGTCTCCTCCGGATATCAGCCCCAGCATTTT	CASSLVSSGYQPQHF
TRBV10-1	TRBD2	-	TRBJ2-5	TGCGCCAGTAGCCAGCGGGAGTTTTGGGAGACCCAGTACTTC	CASSQREFWETQYF
TRBV7-3	-	few	TRBJ2-1	TGTGCCAGCAGCTTAGGGGTGGGGGCAATCGATGAGCAGTTCTTC	CASSLGVGAIDEQFF
TRBV12-3/TRBV12-4	-	few	TRBJ2-3	TGTGCCAGCAGCCTAGGGGGGGGGGCGACAGATACGCAGTATTTT	CASSLGGGATDTQYF
TRBV18	-	few	TRBJ1-1	TGTGCCAGCTCACCACAAGGAAAGAACACTGAAGCTTTCTTT	CASSPQGKNTEAFF
TRBV11-1	TRBD2	few	TRBJ2-1	TGTGCCAGCAGCCCCAAACGGAGGACTAGCGGGAGTTACAATGAGCAGTTCTTC	CASSPKRRTSGSYNEQFF
TRBV7-2	TRBD1	-	TRBJ2-7	TGTGCCAGCAGCGGCTCCGGGACAGAACCATTCCCTTACGAGCAGTACTTC	CASSGSGTEPFPYEQYF
TRBV3-1	TRBD2	many	TRBJ2-7	TGTGCCAGCAGCCAAGGGACTAGCCGCTACGAGCAGTACTTC	CASSQGTSRYEQYF
TRBV12-3/TRBV12-4	-	few	TRBJ1-1	TGTGCCAGCAGTTTCGGGGGTCCGGACACTGAAGCTTTCTTT	CASSFGGPDTEAFF
TRBV29-1	-	-	TRBJ1-6	TGCAGCGTCAGAGATAGCTCCTATAATTCACCCCTCCACTTT	CSVRDSSYNSPLHF
TRBV12-3/TRBV12-4	TRBD1	few	TRBJ1-2	TGTGCCAGCAGGGGGACAGGGGCTGGCTACACCTTC	CASRGTGAGYTF
TRBV6-1	-	few	TRBJ1-1	TGTGCCAGCAGTCCCGACAGGCTCGATACCCAAGCTTTCTTT	CASSPDRLDTQAFF
TRBV7-9	TRBD2	many	TRBJ2-7	TGTGCCAGCAGCCTATCTAGCGGAAACTTCTACGAGCAGTACTTC	CASSLSSGNFYEQYF
TRBV10-3	TRBD2	few	TRBJ2-1	TGTGCCATCAGTGATACCGGGGGGGCTAGTAATGAGCAGTTCTTC	CAISDTGGASNEQFF
TRBV7-9	-	few	TRBJ1-1	TGTGCCAGCAGCTTTTTCGGGGGGGGCACTGAAGCTTTCTTT	CASSFFGGGTEAFF
TRBV4-1	TRBD1	many	TRBJ1-2	TGCGCCAGCAGCCGACCCGGACAGGCCTACTATGGCTACACCTTC	CASSRPGQAYYGYTF
TRBV16	-	-	TRBJ1-3	TGTGCCAGCAGCGCGACGGGGATCCTCTCCTCTGGAAACACCATATATTTT	CASSATGILSSGNTIYF
TRBV11-2	-	few	TRBJ2-1	TGTGCCAGCAGCTTATTAAGTAGCCCCTACAATGAGCAGTTCTTC	CASSLLSSPYNEQFF
TRBV19	TRBD1	-	TRBJ2-7	TGTGCCAGTAGTAGAGCCTCGGGACAGCCCTACGAGCAGTACTTC	CASSRASGQPYEQYF
TRBV20-1	-	many	TRBJ2-7	TGCAGTGCTAGAGATCCGGGGGCTTGGGAGCAGTACTTC	CSARDPGAWEQYF
TRBV7-8	-	-	TRBJ2-7	TGTGCCAGCAGCTTAGTAGCAGCCCATCTCCTACGAGAGCAGTACTTC	CASSLVAAHLLREQYF
TRBV11-2	TRBD1	many	TRBJ1-1	TGTGCCAGCAGCTTAGACCCTGGACAGGGAAGGGTGGGCACTGAAGCTTTCTTT	CASSLDPGQGRVGTEAFF
TRBV20-1	-	many	TRBJ1-1	TGCAGTGCTTCAACCCGGGGCACTGAAGCTTTCTTT	CSASTRGTEAFF
TRBV6-4	-	few	TRBJ2-2	TGTGCCAGCAGTGACTCGACCACCGGGGAGCTGTTTTTT	CASSDSTTGELFF
TRBV10-3	TRBD1	many	TRBJ2-3	TGTGCCATCAGTAAACAGGGGCGCGCAGATACGCAGTATTTT	CAISKQGRADTQYF
TRBV29-1	TRBD1	many	TRBJ2-2	TGCAGCGTTAGGACAGGGGGCAACACCGGGGAGCTGTTTTTT	CSVRTGGNTGELFF
TRBV7-9	-	few	TRBJ2-3	TGTGCCAGCAGCTTAGCCAGGGTTGCAGATACGCAGTATTTT	CASSLARVADTQYF
TRBV20-1	-	-	TRBJ2-5	TGCAGTGCTAGAGATCCCCGCCGGGAGACCCAGTACTTC	CSARDPRRETQYF